The 3 T cell receptor beta chains below were found in one sample sequenced in a study of glioma-infiltrating T cells after dendritic cell vaccination. TCRdb's copy holds only in-frame clones and misses some; the assay was immunoSEQ multiplex PCR. The profile covers about 92,000 clones, with just over 85% appearing a single time and 15% to 17% taken by the ten largest. The sample was blood, taken before dendritic cell vaccination. The receptors derive from a human donor with glioblastoma.

The V gene is TRBV19, the J gene TRBJ2-3, with 13 bases lining up with TRBD2. With 3 bases clipped from V and 6 bases from J, the junction kept 6 bases outside the gene matches. CDR3 size: 16 residues. Per germline, CDR1 LNHDA and CDR2 SQIVND (reference sequence). CDR3 coding DNA: TGTGCCAGTAGTATTACTAGCGGGAGGGCCGTGGATACGCAGTATTTT. Encoded protein: CASSITSGRAVDTQYF.

The chain joins TRBV7-2 to TRBJ2-7; D is unclear. V was clipped by 3 bases and J by 3 bases, with 9 bases between them. Germline V CDR1 and CDR2: SGHTA, FQGNSA. The CDR3 runs 13 residues. The CDR3 protein is CASSFHTRYEQYF. The CDR3 DNA follows: TGTGCCAGCAGCTTCCACACCCGCTACGAGCAGTACTTC.

The chain links TRBV30 to TRBJ2-5; D might be TRBD2 (6 bases). This CDR3 spans 13 amino acids. V gave up 2 bases and J gave up 1 base, with 8 bases separating them. Looked up from germline, CDR1 is GTSNPN and CDR2 is SVGIG (reference sequence). CDR3 sequence reads: CAWSRGAQETQYF. CDR3 coding DNA: TGTGCCTGGAGTCGCGGGGCCCAAGAGACCCAGTACTTC. Full variable domain (outside the CDR3, taken from reference TRBV30 and TRBJ2-5): SQTIHQWPATLVQPVGSPLSLECTVEGTSNPNLYWYRQAAGRGLQLLFYSVGIGQISSEVPQNLSASRPQDRQFILSSKKLLLSDSGFYLCAWSRGAQETQYFGPGTRLLVL.